This T cell receptor (beta chain) is drawn from a study of cytomegalovirus exposure and HLA in healthy donors. General study findings and limits: The analysis excluded some indistinguishable V segments, including TRBV6-2 and TRBV6-3.

Details on this clone: Its antigen remains unknown.

The PCR was carried out with 60 Vbeta primers and 13 Jbeta primers. The table came from immunoSEQ multiplex PCR; TCRdb's copy has only in-frame clones and leaves some out. The sample lists tens of thousands of clones, about 79% occurring once. Germline values: CDR1 SNHLY, CDR2 FYNNEI. V lost 0 bases to trimming and J lost 4 bases, with 12 bases between them. This CDR3 spans 15 amino acids. The TCR originated in a man aged 45 to 65 in good health and CMV-seronegative. Specimen: PBMCs. The chain couples TRBV2 to TRBJ1-2; no firm D call. CDR3 nucleotide sequence: TGTGCCAGCAGTGAAGCGAGGCAGTACGGCTATGGCTACACCTTC. Its translation is CASSEARQYGYGYTF.